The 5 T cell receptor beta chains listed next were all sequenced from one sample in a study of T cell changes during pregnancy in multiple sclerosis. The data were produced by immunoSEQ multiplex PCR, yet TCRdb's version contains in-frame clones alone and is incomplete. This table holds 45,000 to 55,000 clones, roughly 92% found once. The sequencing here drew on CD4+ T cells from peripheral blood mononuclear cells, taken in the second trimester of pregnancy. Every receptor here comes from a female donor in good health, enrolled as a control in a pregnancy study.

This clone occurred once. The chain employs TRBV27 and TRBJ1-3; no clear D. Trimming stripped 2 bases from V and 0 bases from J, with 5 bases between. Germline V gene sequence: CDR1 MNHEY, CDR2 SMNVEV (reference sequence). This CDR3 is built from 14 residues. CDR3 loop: CASSLRGSGNTIYF. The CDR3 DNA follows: TGTGCCAGCAGTTTACGGGGCTCTGGAAACACCATATATTTT.

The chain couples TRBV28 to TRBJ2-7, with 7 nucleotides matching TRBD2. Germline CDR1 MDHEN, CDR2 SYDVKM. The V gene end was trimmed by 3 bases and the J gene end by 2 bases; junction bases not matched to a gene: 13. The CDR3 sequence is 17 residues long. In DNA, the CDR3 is TGTGCCAGCAGTTTCAAGGGCCTGCGGGAGCCGGCCTACGAGCAGTACTTC. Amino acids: CASSFKGLREPAYEQYF.

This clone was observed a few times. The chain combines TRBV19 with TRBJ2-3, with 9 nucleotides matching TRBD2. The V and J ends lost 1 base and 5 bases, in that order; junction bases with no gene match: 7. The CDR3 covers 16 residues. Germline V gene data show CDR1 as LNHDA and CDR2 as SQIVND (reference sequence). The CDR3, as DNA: TGTGCCAGTAGTATAGCTGGCGGGGGGGCAGGAGATACGCAGTATTTT. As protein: CASSIAGGGAGDTQYF.

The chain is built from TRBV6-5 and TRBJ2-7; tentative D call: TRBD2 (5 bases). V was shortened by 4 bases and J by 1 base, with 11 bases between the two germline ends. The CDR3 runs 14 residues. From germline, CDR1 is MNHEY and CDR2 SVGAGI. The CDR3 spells CASSFARESYEQYF. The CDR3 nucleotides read TGTGCCAGCAGTTTCGCGAGGGAATCCTACGAGCAGTACTTC.

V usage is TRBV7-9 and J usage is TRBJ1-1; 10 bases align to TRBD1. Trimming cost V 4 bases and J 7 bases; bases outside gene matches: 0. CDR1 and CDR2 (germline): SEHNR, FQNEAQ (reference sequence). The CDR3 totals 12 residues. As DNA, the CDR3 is TGTGCCAGCAGCTGGGACAGGGGTGAAGCTTTCTTT. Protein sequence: CASSWDRGEAFF.